Here is one T cell receptor (beta chain) with its context. Treatment indicated: oral pan-JAK inhibitor, 5-10 mg twice daily. The source of the sample is a study of CD8+ T cells in alopecia areata. Study-wide background: Tofacitinib administration to treated patients was oral, at 5 to 10 mg twice daily. Dosing with tofacitinib proceeded for 6 to 18 months, followed by 6 months off drug.

Following RNA extraction, reverse transcription yielded cDNA that acted as the sequencing template. Assay used: immunoSEQ multiplex PCR; TCRdb lists only in-frame clones, some missing. The sample has around 110,000 clones; 84% are singletons. CDR3 length equals 15 residues. Per the germline V gene, CDR1 is SGHRS and CDR2 is YFSETQ. V gave up 4 bases and J gave up 7 bases; unmatched junction bases: 9. The TCR comes from a human donor with alopecia areata. Sequencing was performed on CD8+ T cells sorted from blood, taken at week 24, from a patient treated with tofacitinib. This chain connects TRBV5-1 to TRBJ2-1; 9 bases match TRBD1. Here the CDR3 reads CASSEGQGMWNEQFF. DNA for the CDR3: TGCGCCAGCAGCGAGGGACAGGGAATGTGGAATGAGCAGTTCTTC.